This entry lists 24 T cell receptor beta chains sequenced from one sample in a study of blood T cell repertoires in COVID-19. Measured with immunoSEQ multiplex PCR; TCRdb has only the in-frame clones, and not every one. Among around 200,000 clones listed, roughly 87% were seen once. Specimen: peripheral blood. The source is a woman between 40 and 50 years old with acute or convalescent COVID-19.

This clone was seen just once. The chain combines TRBV7-3 with TRBJ1-5, with 7 bases identical to TRBD1. Germline CDR1 SGHTA, CDR2 FQGTGA. The CDR3 has 13 amino acids. Unmatched junction bases numbered 4, after V lost 4 bases and J lost 7 bases. The CDR3 sequence: CASSSQGRQPQHF. For the CDR3, the DNA is TGTGCCAGCAGCTCACAGGGGCGGCAGCCCCAGCATTTT.

The chain uses TRBV29-1 and TRBJ1-6; a possible D gene is TRBD1 (5 bases). V was clipped by 1 base and J by 4 bases, with 11 bases between them. The length of the CDR3 is 15 residues. Germline lookup yields CDR1 SQVTM and CDR2 ANQGSEA. CDR3 sequence: CSVEAFRGYNSPLHF. Here the CDR3 DNA reads TGCAGCGTTGAAGCTTTTAGGGGTTATAATTCACCCCTCCACTTT.

This rearrangement joins TRBV11-2 to TRBJ2-5, with 7 bases aligning to TRBD1. The germline CDR1 and CDR2 sequences are SGHAT and FQNNGV. The CDR3 loop spans 13 amino acids. V shed 4 bases, J shed 10 bases, and the junction held 9 bases outside the gene matches. The CDR3 region has the DNA TGTGCCAGCAGCTATCACCAGGGGGTCGACCAGTACTTC. Translated: CASSYHQGVDQYF.

The gene calls are TRBV11-2 and TRBJ2-7; D uncertain. In germline, CDR1 is SGHAT, CDR2 FQNNGV. This CDR3 region has 13 residues. Between the trimmed V and J ends, which lost 3 bases and 4 bases, there was a span of 10 bases. CDR3 in amino acids: CASSFSTPYEQYF. The DNA for the CDR3 is TGTGCCAGCAGCTTTTCGACTCCGTACGAGCAGTACTTC. The whole variable domain, filled in from reference TRBV11-2 and TRBJ2-7, reads EAGVAQSPRYKIIEKRQSVAFWCNPISGHATLYWYQQILGQGPKLLIQFQNNGVVDDSQLPKDRFSAERLKGVDSTLKIQPAKLEDSAVYLCASSFSTPYEQYFGPGTRLTVT.

With respect to this clone: A junction boundary mismatches the germline segment, possibly from a read error. The chain joins TRBV7-7 to TRBJ1-1; D might be TRBD1 (6 bases). CDR3 length equals 17 residues. Germline V CDR1 and CDR2: SSHAT, FNYEAQ (reference sequence). As DNA, the CDR3 is TGTGCTAGCAGCTTAGCGTCCTATCGACAGGCGAACGCTGAAGCTTTCTTT. Translated, it gives CASSLASYRQANAEAFF. Drawing the rest from reference TRBV7-7 and TRBJ1-1, the complete variable domain is GAGVSQSPRYKVTKRGQDVTLRCDPISSHATLYWYQQALGQGPEFLTYFNYEAQPDKSGLPSDRFSAERPEGSISTLTIQRTEQRDSAMYRCASSLASYRQANAEAFFGQGTRLTVV.

The chain joins TRBV28 to TRBJ2-7; TRBD2 matches at 10 bases. This CDR3 contains 17 residues. V dropped 4 bases and J dropped 4; count of bases not matched to a gene: 13. From germline, CDR1 is MDHEN and CDR2 SYDVKM. In DNA form, the CDR3 reads TGTGCCAGCAGTTCCCCCCCCGCCACTAGCGGGGTTTACGAGCAGTACTTC. Translating it yields CASSSPPATSGVYEQYF.

The gene calls are TRBV10-3 and TRBJ1-5; a weak D match, TRBD1 (5 bases). Looked up from germline, CDR1 is ENHRY and CDR2 is SYGVKD. This CDR3 comprises 13 residues. V lost 0 bases and J lost 5, with 5 bases in between. CDR3 nucleotide sequence: TGTGCCATCAGTGAGTCGACAGATCAGCCCCAGCATTTT. Protein product: CAISESTDQPQHF.

On this clone itself: Other nucleotide sequences in the sample specify the same CDR3. The chain combines TRBV28 with TRBJ2-3; D remains ambiguous. V was pared by 6 bases and J by 0 bases, with 7 bases between. CDR1 MDHEN and CDR2 SYDVKM come from the germline V gene. The CDR3 is 13 amino acids. The CDR3 DNA follows: TGTGCCAGCAGCCCACAGAGCACAGATACGCAGTATTTT. Translated: CASSPQSTDTQYF.

This chain joins TRBV7-2 and TRBJ1-6, with D maybe TRBD1 (5 bases). The CDR3 loop spans 16 amino acids. V lost 4 bases and J 7 bases, leaving 17 bases between the germline ends. The germline gives CDR1 SGHTA, CDR2 FQGNSA. The CDR3 reads CASSSFGGRGNSPLHF. The CDR3 nucleotides read TGTGCCAGCAGCTCTTTTGGGGGTCGGGGGAATTCACCCCTCCACTTT. The variable domain in full, with the rest retrieved from reference TRBV7-2 and TRBJ1-6, is GAGVSQSPSNKVTEKGKDVELRCDPISGHTALYWYRQSLGQGLEFLIYFQGNSAPDKSGLPSDRFSAERTGGSVSTLTIQRTQQEDSAVYLCASSSFGGRGNSPLHFGNGTRLTVT.

A few counts support this clone. Other DNA sequences of this sample code for an identical CDR3. V is TRBV19 and J is TRBJ1-5, with D maybe TRBD1 (6 bases). With 6 bases removed from V and 5 bases from J, the gap between germline ends came to 8 bases. This CDR3 region has 12 residues. Germline CDR1 reads LNHDA; CDR2 reads SQIVND (reference sequence). CDR3 amino acids: CASRQGDQPQHF. The CDR3 nucleotides read TGTGCCAGTAGACAGGGAGATCAGCCCCAGCATTTT.

The chain links TRBV28 to TRBJ1-2, with TRBD1 identical over 8 bases. The trim removed 3 bases at V and 4 bases at J, leaving 10 bases unmatched. CDR3 length: 16 residues. The V gene's germline CDR1 is MDHEN and CDR2 SYDVKM. The DNA for the CDR3 is TGTGCCAGCAGTTTCCCGGCCGGACAGGGACGCTATGGCTACACCTTC. As protein: CASSFPAGQGRYGYTF.

The table lists this clone with a count of one. The rearrangement joins TRBV30 to TRBJ1-2; 8 bases map to TRBD1. CDR1 and CDR2 (germline): GTSNPN, SVGIG (reference sequence). V lost 2 bases, J lost 2 bases, and 1 base stayed unmatched. The CDR3 consists of 13 residues. The CDR3 DNA is TGTGCCTGGAGTAGGGACAGGAACTATGGCTACACCTTC. It specifies CAWSRDRNYGYTF.

This clone appeared a few times. This chain links TRBV23-1 with TRBJ2-6, with a tentative D call TRBD2 (5 bases). TRBV23-1 counts as an open reading frame of uncertain function. Trimming removed 4 bases at V and 1 base at J, with 17 bases between. The CDR3 covers 18 residues. This CDR3 is CASSPWPDGLSGANVLTF. The CDR3, as DNA: TGCGCCAGCAGTCCTTGGCCGGACGGACTTTCTGGGGCCAACGTCCTGACTTTC.

The CDR3 reads CASSLSAANTEAFF. The CDR3, as DNA: TGTGCCAGCAGTCTTTCGGCGGCGAACACTGAAGCTTTCTTT. This rearrangement joins TRBV7-8 to TRBJ1-1; D call uncertain. The CDR3 is 14 residues long. Germline V gene lookup returns CDR1 SGHVS and CDR2 FQNEAQ. V was trimmed by 6 bases and J by 1 base, leaving 12 bases between them. Filled out from reference TRBV7-8 and TRBJ1-1, the complete variable domain reads GAGVSQSPRYKVAKRGQDVALRCDPISGHVSLFWYQQALGQGPEFLTYFQNEAQLDKSGLPSDRFFAERPEGSVSTLKIQRTQQEDSAVYLCASSLSAANTEAFFGQGTRLTVV.

This chain uses TRBV11-2 with TRBJ1-5, with TRBD1 matching 8 bases. Trimming cost V 5 bases and J 5 bases; bases outside gene matches: 2. This CDR3 region has 13 residues. The germline gives CDR1 SGHAT, CDR2 FQNNGV. CDR3 sequence reads: CASSVQGDQPQHF. CDR3 nucleotide sequence: TGTGCCAGCAGCGTACAGGGGGATCAGCCCCAGCATTTT.

In its sample, this clone was seen once. V is TRBV6-6 and J is TRBJ1-5; 9 nucleotides line up with TRBD1. V lost 5 bases to trimming and J lost 5 bases; unmatched junction nucleotides: 4. The germline CDR1 and CDR2 sequences are MNHNY and SVGAGI (reference sequence). This CDR3 has 14 residues. CDR3 loop: CASSTRTGDQPQHF. DNA for the CDR3: TGTGCCAGCAGTACCCGGACAGGGGATCAGCCCCAGCATTTT.

The J gene is TRBJ2-1, the V gene TRBV11-2, with 8 bases that match TRBD2. The CDR3 totals 17 residues. After removal of 2 bases from V and 2 bases from J, the junction contained 8 bases not matched to a gene. Looked up from germline, CDR1 is SGHAT and CDR2 is FQNNGV. In DNA form, the CDR3 reads TGTGCCAGCAGCTTAACCTCAGCGGGAGCAACCTACAATGAGCAGTTCTTC. It codes for CASSLTSAGATYNEQFF. The variable domain in full, completed from reference TRBV11-2 and TRBJ2-1, reads EAGVAQSPRYKIIEKRQSVAFWCNPISGHATLYWYQQILGQGPKLLIQFQNNGVVDDSQLPKDRFSAERLKGVDSTLKIQPAKLEDSAVYLCASSLTSAGATYNEQFFGPGTRLTVL.

The CDR3 reads CASSSEGGIQGYGYTF. In nucleotides, the CDR3 is TGCGCCAGCAGCTCGGAAGGAGGGATTCAGGGCTATGGCTACACCTTC. V gene TRBV5-1 combines with J gene TRBJ1-2; D is possibly TRBD1 (5 bases). V lost 3 bases and J 4 bases, leaving 19 bases between the germline ends. This CDR3 region has 16 residues. The germline CDR1 and CDR2 sequences are SGHRS and YFSETQ.

The genes are TRBV19 and TRBJ1-1; D is unresolved. The V end lost 3 bases, the J end lost 4 bases, and 9 bases lay between the germline ends. This CDR3 spans 13 amino acids. Germline V gene data show CDR1 as LNHDA and CDR2 as SQIVND (reference sequence). The CDR3 coding sequence is TGTGCCAGTAGTATCAGTGCGGGCACTGAAGCTTTCTTT. This codes for CASSISAGTEAFF. The whole variable domain, remainder taken from reference TRBV19 and TRBJ1-1, is DGGITQSPKYLFRKEGQNVTLSCEQNLNHDAMYWYRQDPGQGLRLIYYSQIVNDFQKGDIAEGYSVSREKKESFPLTVTSAQKNPTAFYLCASSISAGTEAFFGQGTRLTVV.

The CDR3 DNA reads TGCGCCAGCAGCTTGGTAGCCCTCCTTGGCACAGATACGCAGTATTTT. Amino acids: CASSLVALLGTDTQYF. This chain uses TRBV5-1 with TRBJ2-3; D unresolved. Looked up from germline, CDR1 is SGHRS and CDR2 is YFSETQ. Trimming left V 0 bases short and J 1 base short, with 12 bases between. The CDR3 contains 16 residues.

The chain employs TRBV9 and TRBJ2-3, with 11 bases that match TRBD1. CDR3 size: 14 residues. V was pared by 3 bases and J by 5 bases, with 2 bases of the junction left unmatched. In germline, CDR1 is SGDLS, CDR2 YYNGEE. The chain's CDR3 is CASSGGQGGDTQYF. CDR3 coding DNA: TGTGCCAGCAGCGGGGGACAGGGGGGAGATACGCAGTATTTT.

The rearrangement links TRBV18 to TRBJ2-7; D is perhaps TRBD2 (6 bases). The CDR3 contains 14 residues. V dropped 1 base and J dropped 5 bases, with 12 bases sitting between them. CDR1 and CDR2 from the germline V gene are KGHSH and LQKENI. The CDR3 spells CASSPLRGGDEQYF. The CDR3, as DNA: TGTGCCAGCTCACCACTAAGGGGCGGGGACGAGCAGTACTTC.

This clone was recorded once. The chain recombines TRBV6-5 with TRBJ1-5, with 7 bases aligning to TRBD1. Per germline, CDR1 MNHEY and CDR2 SVGAGI. Trimming removed 6 bases from V and 4 bases from J; junction bases left unmatched: 9. This CDR3 comprises 15 residues. In DNA, the CDR3 is TGTGCCAGCAGGGACCGGGACAGCTTTAATCAGCCCCAGCATTTT. Encoded protein: CASRDRDSFNQPQHF.

This clone was detected a few times. CDR3 sequence: CASSPVSSEQYF. The CDR3 DNA is TGTGCCAGCAGCCCTGTCTCTTCCGAGCAGTACTTC. The chain carries TRBV9 and TRBJ2-7; the D is unclear. This CDR3 comprises 12 residues. Germline-derived CDR1 and CDR2 are SGDLS and YYNGEE. V dropped 4 bases and J dropped 6 bases, with 11 bases sitting between them.